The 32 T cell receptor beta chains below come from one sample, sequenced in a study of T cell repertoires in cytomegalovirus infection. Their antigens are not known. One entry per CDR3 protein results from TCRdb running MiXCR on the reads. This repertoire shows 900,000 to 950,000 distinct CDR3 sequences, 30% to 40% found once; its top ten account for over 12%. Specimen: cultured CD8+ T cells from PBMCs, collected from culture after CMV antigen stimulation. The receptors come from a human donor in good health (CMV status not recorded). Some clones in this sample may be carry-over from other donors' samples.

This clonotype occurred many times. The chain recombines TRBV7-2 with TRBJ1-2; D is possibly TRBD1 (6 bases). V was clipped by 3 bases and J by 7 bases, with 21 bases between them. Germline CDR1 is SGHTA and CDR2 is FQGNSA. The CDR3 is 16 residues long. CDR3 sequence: CASSFETPGVLRGYTF. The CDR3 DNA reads TGTGCCAGCAGCTTCGAGACGCCAGGGGTTTTGCGTGGCTACACCTTC.

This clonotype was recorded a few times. The CDR3 DNA reads as TGTGCCAGCAGCTTGGTGGACCGCGCCGGGCAGCCCCAGCATTTT. Protein sequence: CASSLVDRAGQPQHF. The chain recombines TRBV5-5 with TRBJ1-5; no definite D call. The germline V gene has CDR1 SGHKS and CDR2 YYEKEE (reference sequence). V dropped 0 bases and J dropped 7 bases, with 14 bases sitting between them. The CDR3 extends over 15 amino acids.

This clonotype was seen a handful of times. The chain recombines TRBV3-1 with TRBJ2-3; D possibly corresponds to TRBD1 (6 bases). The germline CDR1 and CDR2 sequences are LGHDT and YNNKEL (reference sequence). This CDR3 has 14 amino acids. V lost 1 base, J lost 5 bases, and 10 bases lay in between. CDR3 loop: CASSQGGRGDTQYF. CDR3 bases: TGTGCCAGCAGCCAAGGTGGCAGGGGAGATACGCAGTATTTT.

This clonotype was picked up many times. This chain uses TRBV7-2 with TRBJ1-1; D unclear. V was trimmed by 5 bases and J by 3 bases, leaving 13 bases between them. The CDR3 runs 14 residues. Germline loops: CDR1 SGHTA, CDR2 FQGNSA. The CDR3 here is CASSLELGYTEAFF. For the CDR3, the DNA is TGTGCCAGCAGCCTAGAGCTCGGGTACACTGAAGCTTTCTTT.

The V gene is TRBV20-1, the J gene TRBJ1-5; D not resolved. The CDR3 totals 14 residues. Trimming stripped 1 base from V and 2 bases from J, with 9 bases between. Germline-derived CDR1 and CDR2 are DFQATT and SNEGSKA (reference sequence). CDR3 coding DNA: TGCAGTGCTAGAGTCGGGAGGGGCAATCAGCCCCAGCATTTT. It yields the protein CSARVGRGNQPQHF.

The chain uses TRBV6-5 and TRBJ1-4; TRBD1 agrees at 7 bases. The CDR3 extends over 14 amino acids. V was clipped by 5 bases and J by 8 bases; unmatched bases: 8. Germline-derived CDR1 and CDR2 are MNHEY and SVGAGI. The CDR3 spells CASSNGQGEEKLFF. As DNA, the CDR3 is TGTGCCAGCAGTAATGGGCAGGGGGAGGAAAAACTGTTTTTT.

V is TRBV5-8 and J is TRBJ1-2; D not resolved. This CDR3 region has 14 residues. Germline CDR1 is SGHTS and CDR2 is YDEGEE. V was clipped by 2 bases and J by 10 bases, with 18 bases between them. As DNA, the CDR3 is TGTGCCAGCAGCTTCGCGACGATTGGGCCGCACTACACCTTC. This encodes CASSFATIGPHYTF.

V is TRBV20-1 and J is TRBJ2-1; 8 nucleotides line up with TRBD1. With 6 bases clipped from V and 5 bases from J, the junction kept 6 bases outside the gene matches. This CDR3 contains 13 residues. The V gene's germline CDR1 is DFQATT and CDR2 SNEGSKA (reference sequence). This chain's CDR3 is CSAEGQEDNEQFF. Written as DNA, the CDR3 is TGCAGTGCCGAGGGACAGGAGGACAATGAGCAGTTCTTC.

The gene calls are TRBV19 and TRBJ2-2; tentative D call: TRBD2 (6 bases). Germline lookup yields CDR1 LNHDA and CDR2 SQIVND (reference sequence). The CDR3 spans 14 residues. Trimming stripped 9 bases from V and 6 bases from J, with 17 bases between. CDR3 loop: CASSDSGVAGELFF. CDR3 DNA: TGTGCCAGCTCCGACTCGGGGGTCGCCGGGGAGCTGTTTTTT.

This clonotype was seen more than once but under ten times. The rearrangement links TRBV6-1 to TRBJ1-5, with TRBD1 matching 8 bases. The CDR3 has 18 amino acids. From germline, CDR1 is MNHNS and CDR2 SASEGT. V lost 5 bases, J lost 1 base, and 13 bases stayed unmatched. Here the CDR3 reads CASSLKVRGPLSNQPQHF. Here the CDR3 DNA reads TGTGCCAGCAGTCTTAAGGTCAGGGGGCCCCTGAGCAATCAGCCCCAGCATTTT.

The CDR3 protein is CSAGPTLGQAPAGGYTF. CDR3 nucleotides: TGCAGCGCTGGCCCAACCTTGGGACAGGCCCCGGCGGGGGGCTACACCTTC. The chain combines TRBV29-1 with TRBJ1-2; TRBD1 matches 8 bases. CDR1 and CDR2 (germline): SQVTM, ANQGSEA. CDR3 length equals 17 residues. The V and J ends lost 7 bases and 8 bases, in that order; junction bases with no gene match: 24.

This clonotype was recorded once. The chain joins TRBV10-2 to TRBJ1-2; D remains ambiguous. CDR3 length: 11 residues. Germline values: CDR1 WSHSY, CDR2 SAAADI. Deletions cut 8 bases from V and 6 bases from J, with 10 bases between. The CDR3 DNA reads TGCGCCAGCGCCTCGTGGGATGGCTACACCTTC. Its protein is CASASWDGYTF.

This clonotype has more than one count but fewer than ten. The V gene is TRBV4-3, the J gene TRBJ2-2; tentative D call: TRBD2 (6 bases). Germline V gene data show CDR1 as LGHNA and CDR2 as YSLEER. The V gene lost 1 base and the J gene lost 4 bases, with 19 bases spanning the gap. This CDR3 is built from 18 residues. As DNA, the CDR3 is TGCGCCAGCAGCCAAGTGGGTTTGGCGGGGTTTACCACCGGGGAGCTGTTTTTT. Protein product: CASSQVGLAGFTTGELFF.

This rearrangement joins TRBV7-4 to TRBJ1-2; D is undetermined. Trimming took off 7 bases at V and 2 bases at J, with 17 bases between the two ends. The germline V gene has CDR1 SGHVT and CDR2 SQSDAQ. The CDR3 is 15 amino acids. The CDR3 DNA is TGTGCCAGCATCCTTAATGCCGAGAAAAACTATGGCTACACCTTC. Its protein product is CASILNAEKNYGYTF.

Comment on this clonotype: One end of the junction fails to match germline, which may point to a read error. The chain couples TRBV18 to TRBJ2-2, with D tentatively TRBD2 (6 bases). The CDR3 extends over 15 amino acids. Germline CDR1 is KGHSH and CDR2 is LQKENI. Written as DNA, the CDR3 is TGTGCCAGGTCACTCGACGGGAGCAACACCGGGGAGCTGTTTTTT. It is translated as CARSLDGSNTGELFF.

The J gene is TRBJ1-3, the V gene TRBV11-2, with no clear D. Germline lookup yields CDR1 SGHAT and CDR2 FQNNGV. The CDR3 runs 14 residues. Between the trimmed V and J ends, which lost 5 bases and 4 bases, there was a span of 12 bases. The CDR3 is CASSRKWVGNTIYF. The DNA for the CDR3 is TGTGCCAGCAGCCGAAAATGGGTCGGAAACACCATATATTTT.

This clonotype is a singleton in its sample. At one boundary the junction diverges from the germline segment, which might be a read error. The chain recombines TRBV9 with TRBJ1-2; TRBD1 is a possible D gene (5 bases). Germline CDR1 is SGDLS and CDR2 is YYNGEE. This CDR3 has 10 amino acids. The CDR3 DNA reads TGTGCCAGCAGCCCGGGGGGTGAGGCCTTC. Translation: CASSPGGEAF.

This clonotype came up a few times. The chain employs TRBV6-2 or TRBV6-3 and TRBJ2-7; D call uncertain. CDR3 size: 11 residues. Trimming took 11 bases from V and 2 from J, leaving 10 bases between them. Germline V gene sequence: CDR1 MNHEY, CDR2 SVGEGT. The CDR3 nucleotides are TGTGCCGTCAGCAACCCCTACGAGCAGTACTTC. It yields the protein CAVSNPYEQYF.

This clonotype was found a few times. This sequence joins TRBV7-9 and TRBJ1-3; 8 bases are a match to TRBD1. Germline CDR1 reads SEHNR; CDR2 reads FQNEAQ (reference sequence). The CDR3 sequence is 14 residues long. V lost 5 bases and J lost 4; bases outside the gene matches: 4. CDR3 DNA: TGTGCCAGCAGCCACCGGGACAGGGGAAACACCATATATTTT. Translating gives CASSHRDRGNTIYF.

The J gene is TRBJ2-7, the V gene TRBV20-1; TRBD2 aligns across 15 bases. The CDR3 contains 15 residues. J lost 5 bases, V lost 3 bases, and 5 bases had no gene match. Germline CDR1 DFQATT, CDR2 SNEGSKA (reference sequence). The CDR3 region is CSASLWTSGGDEQYV. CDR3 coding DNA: TGCAGTGCTAGTCTGTGGACTAGCGGGGGGGACGAGCAGTACGTC.

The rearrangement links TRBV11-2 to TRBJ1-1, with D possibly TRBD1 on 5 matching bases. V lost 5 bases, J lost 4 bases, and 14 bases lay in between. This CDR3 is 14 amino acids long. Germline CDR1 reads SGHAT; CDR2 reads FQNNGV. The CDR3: CASSLVGHSTEAFF. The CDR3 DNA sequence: TGTGCCAGCAGCCTCGTGGGGCATAGCACTGAAGCTTTCTTT.

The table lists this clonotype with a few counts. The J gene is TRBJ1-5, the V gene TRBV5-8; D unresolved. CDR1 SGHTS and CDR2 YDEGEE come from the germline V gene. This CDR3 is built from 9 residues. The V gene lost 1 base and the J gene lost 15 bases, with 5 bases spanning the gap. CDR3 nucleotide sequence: TGTGCCAGCAGCTTGTTAGGGCATTTT. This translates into CASSLLGHF.

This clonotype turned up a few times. In nucleotides, the CDR3 is TGCAGTGCCCCTACGCTAGCGGGGGCTTACAATGAGCAGTTCTTC. It yields the protein CSAPTLAGAYNEQFF. The chain uses TRBV20-1 and TRBJ2-1; 10 bases align to TRBD2. This CDR3 comprises 15 residues. V lost 6 bases to trimming and J lost 4 bases; unmatched junction nucleotides: 9. Germline CDR1 is DFQATT and CDR2 is SNEGSKA (reference sequence).

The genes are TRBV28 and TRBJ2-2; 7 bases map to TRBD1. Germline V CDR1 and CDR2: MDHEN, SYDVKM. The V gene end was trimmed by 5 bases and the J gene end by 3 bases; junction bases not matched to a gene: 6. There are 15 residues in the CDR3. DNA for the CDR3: TGTGCCAGCAGTCAAACAGGGGTACACACCGGGGAGCTGTTTTTT. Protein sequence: CASSQTGVHTGELFF.

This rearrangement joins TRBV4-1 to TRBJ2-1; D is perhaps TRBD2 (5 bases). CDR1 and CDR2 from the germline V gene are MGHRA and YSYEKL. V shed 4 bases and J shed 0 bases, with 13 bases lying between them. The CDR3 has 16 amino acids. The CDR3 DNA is TGCGCCAGCAGCCCATGGGTGGAGGACTCCTACAATGAGCAGTTCTTC. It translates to CASSPWVEDSYNEQFF.

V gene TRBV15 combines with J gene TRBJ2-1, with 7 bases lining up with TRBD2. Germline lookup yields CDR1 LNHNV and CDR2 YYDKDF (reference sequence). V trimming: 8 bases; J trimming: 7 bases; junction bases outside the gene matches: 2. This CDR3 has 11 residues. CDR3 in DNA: TGTGCCACCGGGGGGGGGAATGAGCAGTTCTTC. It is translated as CATGGGNEQFF. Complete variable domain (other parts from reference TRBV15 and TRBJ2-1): DAMVIQNPRYQVTQFGKPVTLSCSQTLNHNVMYWYQQKSSQAPKLLFHYYDKDFNNEADTPDNFQSRRPNTSFCFLDIRSPGLGDTAMYLCATGGGNEQFFGPGTRLTVL.

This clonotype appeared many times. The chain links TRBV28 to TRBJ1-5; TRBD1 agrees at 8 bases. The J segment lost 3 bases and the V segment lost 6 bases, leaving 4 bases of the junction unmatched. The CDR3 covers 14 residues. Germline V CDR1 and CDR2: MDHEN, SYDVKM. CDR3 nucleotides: TGTGCCAGCAGAAACAGGGGGTTCAATCAGCCCCAGCATTTT. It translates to CASRNRGFNQPQHF.

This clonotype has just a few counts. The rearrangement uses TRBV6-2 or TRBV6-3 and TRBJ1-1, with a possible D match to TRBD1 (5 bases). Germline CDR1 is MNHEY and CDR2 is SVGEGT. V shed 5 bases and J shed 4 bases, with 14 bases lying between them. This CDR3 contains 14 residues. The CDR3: CASSPGLGTTEAFF. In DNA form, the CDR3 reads TGTGCCAGCAGTCCAGGGTTGGGGACCACTGAAGCTTTCTTT.

As DNA, the CDR3 is TGTGCCAGCAGCTTAGAAGGGGGCGCTGAAAAACTGTTTTTT. This codes for CASSLEGGAEKLFF. V gene TRBV7-9 combines with J gene TRBJ1-4; 7 bases line up with TRBD1. This CDR3 comprises 14 residues. Germline V CDR1 and CDR2: SEHNR, FQNEAQ (reference sequence). The J segment lost 7 bases and the V segment lost 1 base, leaving 3 bases of the junction unmatched.

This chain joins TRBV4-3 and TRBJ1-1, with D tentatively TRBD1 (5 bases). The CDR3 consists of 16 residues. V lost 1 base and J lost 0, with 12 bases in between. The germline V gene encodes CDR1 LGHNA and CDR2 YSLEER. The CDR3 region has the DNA TGCGCCAGCAGCCAAGTGTTCGGGGCGGTGAACACTGAAGCTTTCTTT. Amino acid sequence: CASSQVFGAVNTEAFF.

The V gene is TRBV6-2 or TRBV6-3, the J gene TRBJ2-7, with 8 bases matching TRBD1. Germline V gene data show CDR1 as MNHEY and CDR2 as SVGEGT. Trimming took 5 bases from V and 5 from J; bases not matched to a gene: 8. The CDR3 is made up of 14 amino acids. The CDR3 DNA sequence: TGTGCCAGCAGTCTCGCAGGGGGCCTAAACGAGCAGTACTTC. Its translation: CASSLAGGLNEQYF.

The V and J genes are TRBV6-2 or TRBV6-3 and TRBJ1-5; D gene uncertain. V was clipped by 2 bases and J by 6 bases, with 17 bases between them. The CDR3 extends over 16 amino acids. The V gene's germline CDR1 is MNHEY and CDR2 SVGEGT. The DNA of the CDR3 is TGTGCCAGCAGTTACCTCGAAGAGGTTTTCGGTCAGCCCCAGCATTTT. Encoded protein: CASSYLEEVFGQPQHF.